These T cell receptor beta chains were read from a single sample in a study of blood T cell repertoires in COVID-19. The repertoire was sequenced with immunoSEQ multiplex PCR; TCRdb's copy has only in-frame clones and lacks some. Of roughly 79,000 clones detected, approximately 80% appear once; the ten largest clones hold just under 6%. Sequences were obtained from peripheral blood. All receptors come from a man between 60 and 75 years old with active or convalescent COVID-19. The CDR3 runs from the conserved cysteine through the conserved F or W. Each record gives: D gene, V gene, clone size, J gene, CDR3 protein, CDR3 DNA. The D gene is left open where the match is weak. Clone size, where shown, is once, few, many, or a class for clones that have expanded.

>TRBD1|TRBV5-6|few|TRBJ2-3
CASSWTGVPTDTQYF
TGTGCCAGCAGCTGGACAGGGGTCCCCACAGATACGCAGTATTTT
>.|TRBV2|.|TRBJ1-5
CASSVGVQPQHF
TGTGCCAGCAGTGTTGGAGTCCAGCCCCAGCATTTT
>.|TRBV7-9|.|TRBJ2-7
CASRLGQSYEQYF
TGTGCCAGCAGGCTAGGACAGTCCTACGAGCAGTACTTC
>TRBD1|TRBV19|.|TRBJ2-7
CASSGGQPSSYEQYF
TGTGCCAGTAGTGGGGGACAGCCGAGCTCCTACGAGCAGTACTTC
>.|TRBV19|.|TRBJ2-2
CASLRGSANTGELFF
TGTGCCAGCCTCCGAGGCAGCGCGAACACCGGGGAGCTGTTTTTT
>TRBD2|TRBV30|.|TRBJ2-1
CAWGLAGYYGEQFF
TGTGCCTGGGGACTAGCGGGATATTATGGGGAGCAGTTCTTC
>.|TRBV30|.|TRBJ1-2
CAWSARRSYGYTF
TGTGCCTGGAGTGCAAGGAGGAGTTATGGCTACACCTTC
>.|TRBV5-4|.|TRBJ1-2
CASSTGGGLYGYTF
TGTGCCAGCAGCACCGGGGGGGGGCTCTATGGCTACACCTTC
>TRBD2|TRBV6-2/TRBV6-3|.|TRBJ2-5
CASSTVGLASETQYF
TGTGCCAGCAGCACCGTCGGACTAGCGTCGGAGACCCAGTACTTC
>.|TRBV7-2|.|TRBJ2-7
CASSSSRAPPDEQYF
TGTGCCAGCAGCTCCTCGAGGGCTCCCCCCGACGAGCAGTACTTC
>TRBD2|TRBV7-9|.|TRBJ2-7
CASSSQRGGDYEQYF
TGTGCCAGCAGCTCCCAGCGGGGGGGCGACTACGAGCAGTACTTC
>TRBD1|TRBV4-3|.|TRBJ1-6
CASSQEWTGLPRPLHF
TGCGCCAGCAGCCAAGAGTGGACAGGTCTGCCGAGGCCCCTCCACTTT
>TRBD2|TRBV7-6|once|TRBJ2-1
CASSWEGGAGEQFF
TGTGCCAGCAGCTGGGAGGGTGGGGCCGGGGAGCAGTTCTTC
>.|TRBV11-2|.|TRBJ1-4
CASSAGGGNEKLFF
TGTGCCAGCAGCGCAGGTGGTGGGAATGAAAAACTGTTTTTT
>.|TRBV5-1|.|TRBJ1-4
CASSLAETAEKLFF
TGCGCCAGCAGCTTGGCGGAGACGGCCGAAAAACTGTTTTTT